The 14 T cell receptor beta chains listed next were all sequenced from one sample in a study of early T cells in non-severe SARS-CoV-2 infection. TCRdb redid the calling of the 5' RACE reads with MiXCR, one entry per CDR3 protein. This table has under 40,000 distinct CDR3 sequences, approximately 6% appearing once. The specimen was whole blood. The receptors derive from an adult who was a healthcare worker with PCR-confirmed SARS-CoV-2 infection or an uninfected control (not recorded which).

This clonotype was counted ten times or more. The chain joins TRBV12-3 or TRBV12-4 to TRBJ1-5; 8 nucleotides agree with TRBD1. The CDR3 has 16 amino acids. With V trimmed by 5 bases and J by 3 bases, 9 bases remained unmatched. CDR3 nucleotide sequence: TGTGCCAGCAGTCCACAGACAGGGGCCCACAATCAGCCCCAGCATTTT. Protein product: CASSPQTGAHNQPQHF.

This clonotype was observed many times. The rearrangement joins TRBV6-2 or TRBV6-3 to TRBJ2-1, with 12 nucleotides matching TRBD2. Germline CDR1 and CDR2: MNHEY and SVGEGT. This CDR3 spans 16 amino acids. The V gene end was trimmed by 6 bases and the J gene end by 6 bases; junction bases not matched to a gene: 9. The CDR3, as DNA: TGTGCCAGCAGCGGGCGACTAGCGGGAGTGATCAATGAGCAGTTCTTC. Translated, it gives CASSGRLAGVINEQFF.

There are a few counts of this clonotype. The chain links TRBV29-1 to TRBJ2-2, with 9 bases aligning to TRBD2. The ends lost 1 base at V and 6 bases at J; junction bases unmatched: 6. This CDR3 comprises 15 residues. The germline V gene encodes CDR1 SQVTM and CDR2 ANQGSEA. The CDR3 protein is CSVEVGGRASGELFF. Written as DNA, the CDR3 is TGCAGCGTTGAAGTGGGCGGGAGGGCCTCCGGGGAGCTGTTTTTT.

There are many counts of this clonotype. The V gene is TRBV5-1, the J gene TRBJ1-1; no reliable D call. Per the germline V gene, CDR1 is SGHRS and CDR2 is YFSETQ. The ends were cut back, 0 bases at V and 0 bases at J, with 15 bases in the middle. This CDR3 comprises 17 residues. The CDR3: CASSLGEEWVMNTEAFF. DNA for the CDR3: TGCGCCAGCAGCTTGGGTGAAGAGTGGGTGATGAACACTGAAGCTTTCTTT.

This clonotype was counted between two and nine times. The J gene is TRBJ2-3, the V gene TRBV30; 8 bases fit TRBD1. This CDR3 spans 13 amino acids. J lost 3 bases, V lost 8 bases, and 7 bases had no gene match. Germline CDR1 reads GTSNPN; CDR2 reads SVGIG (reference sequence). DNA of the CDR3: TGTGCCAGCGCAGGGGGCAGAACAGATACGCAGTATTTT. Translating it yields CASAGGRTDTQYF.

There are many counts of this clonotype. The chain is built from TRBV6-4 and TRBJ1-1; 7 bases match TRBD1. The junction had 4 bases not matched to a gene; V was cut back by 6 bases and J by 0 bases. This CDR3 region has 14 residues. Per the germline V gene, CDR1 is MRHNA and CDR2 is SNTAGT. CDR3 sequence reads: CASSLDRVNTEAFF. The CDR3 region has the DNA TGTGCCAGCAGCCTCGACAGGGTGAACACTGAAGCTTTCTTT.

This clonotype was recorded at least ten times. This chain links TRBV29-1 with TRBJ1-1, with 8 bases aligning to TRBD1. The V segment lost 3 bases and the J segment 5 bases; nucleotides outside the gene matches: 5. The germline gives CDR1 SQVTM, CDR2 ANQGSEA. The CDR3 runs to 13 residues. CDR3 in amino acids: CSVEGQEGTEAFF. The CDR3 nucleotides read TGCAGCGTTGAGGGACAGGAGGGGACTGAAGCTTTCTTT. Full variable domain (rest looked up from reference TRBV29-1 and TRBJ1-1): SAVISQKPSRDICQRGTSLTIQCQVDSQVTMMFWYRQQPGQSLTLIATANQGSEATYESGFVIDKFPISRPNLTFSTLTVSNMSPEDSSIYLCSVEGQEGTEAFFGQGTRLTVV.

This clonotype was seen at least ten times. The rearrangement links TRBV28 to TRBJ2-7; TRBD2 matches 9 bases. CDR1 and CDR2 from the germline V gene are MDHEN and SYDVKM. This CDR3 is built from 16 residues. The junction had 14 bases not matched to a gene; V was cut back by 4 bases and J by 7 bases. DNA of the CDR3: TGTGCCAGCAGTTGGGAGTTTAGCGGGAGAACATCGGAGCAGTACTTC. This gives the protein CASSWEFSGRTSEQYF. Using reference TRBV28 and TRBJ2-7 for the parts outside the CDR3, the full variable domain is DVKVTQSSRYLVKRTGEKVFLECVQDMDHENMFWYRQDPGLGLRLIYFSYDVKMKEKGDIPEGYSVSREKKERFSLILESASTNQTSMYLCASSWEFSGRTSEQYFGPGTRLTVT.

This clonotype has a count of ten or more. The V call is TRBV6-2 or TRBV6-3, the J call TRBJ2-7, with D possibly TRBD2 on 6 matching bases. Germline CDR1 is MNHEY and CDR2 is SVGEGT. V dropped 6 bases and J dropped 2 bases, with 14 bases sitting between them. This CDR3 is 14 amino acids long. The CDR3 DNA reads as TGTGCCAGCAGACCCGCCGGGACTCCCTACGAGCAGTACTTC. Its protein is CASRPAGTPYEQYF.

This clonotype was counted at least ten times. The V and J genes are TRBV27 and TRBJ1-2; possibly TRBD1 for D (5 bases). This CDR3 has 15 residues. V was cut by 5 bases and J by 2 bases, with 15 bases left in between. CDR1 is MNHEY, CDR2 SMNVEV, per germline (reference sequence). CDR3 region: CASSTHGGGNYGYTF. In DNA, the CDR3 is TGTGCCAGCAGTACGCATGGGGGAGGCAACTATGGCTACACCTTC.

This clonotype was found a few times. J is TRBJ2-3 and V is TRBV10-3, with D perhaps TRBD2 (5 bases). Germline V gene data show CDR1 as ENHRY and CDR2 as SYGVKD. The length of the CDR3 is 13 residues. The V gene lost 6 bases and the J gene lost 6 bases, with 13 bases spanning the gap. CDR3 in DNA: TGTGCCATCAGCGGGGAACCCCCTGATACGCAGTATTTT. Amino acid sequence: CAISGEPPDTQYF.

This clonotype was seen many times. V and J are TRBV28 and TRBJ2-2, with D unclear. This CDR3 region has 16 residues. Trimming stripped 4 bases from V and 6 bases from J, with 18 bases between. Germline CDR1 reads MDHEN; CDR2 reads SYDVKM. As DNA, the CDR3 is TGTGCCAGCAGTTGGGGTCTCTTTGGTGTGTCCGGGGAGCTGTTTTTT. This translates into CASSWGLFGVSGELFF.

In this sample, this clonotype turned up a few times. This chain links TRBV6-5 with TRBJ2-1, with TRBD2 matching over 8 bases. The CDR3 is made up of 17 amino acids. With 4 bases clipped from V and 6 bases from J, the junction kept 14 bases outside the gene matches. Germline CDR1 reads MNHEY; CDR2 reads SVGAGI. CDR3 coding DNA: TGTGCCAGCAGTTGGCTAACCGGGACTAGAAGAGGCAATGAGCAGTTCTTC. Translating gives CASSWLTGTRRGNEQFF.

The CDR3 DNA follows: TGTGCCAGCAGTTTAAGAGTGGCGGGAGATTTCTACAATGAGCAGTTCTTC. Translated: CASSLRVAGDFYNEQFF. This chain links TRBV27 with TRBJ2-1; the match to TRBD2 covers 7 bases. The CDR3 totals 17 residues. V gave up 2 bases and J gave up 3 bases; unmatched junction bases: 10. Germline loops: CDR1 MNHEY, CDR2 SMNVEV (reference sequence).